This entry concerns a single TCR beta chain. Its antigen remains unidentified. Clones were read by immunoSEQ multiplex PCR, and TCRdb kept only the in-frame ones, dropping some. The table has 95,000 to 150,000 clones, around 94% seen once. This entry is derived from a study of cytomegalovirus exposure and HLA in healthy donors. Study as a whole: A later analysis reported the same platform for the roughly 120 validation repertoires and the 666 first-cohort repertoires.

Whole-study results and caveats: Under in vitro conditions, a few CMV-associated chains were confirmed as specific for CMV antigens. TCR clusters originating in the first cohort tended to co-occur in the 120 validation repertoires, according to a later analysis.

Among the 110 or so subjects of the validation cohort, separate from the roughly 670-subject first cohort, were the donors. V was clipped by 0 bases and J by 6 bases; unmatched bases: 18. Germline assignment: CDR1 SGHNT and CDR2 YYREEE (reference sequence). The CDR3 has 20 residues. Sequencing was performed on PBMCs. The V and J genes are TRBV5-4 and TRBJ2-3; 11 nucleotides align to TRBD2. This receptor was taken from a woman aged 18-29 years in good health and CMV-seronegative. CDR3 residues: CASSLDGLAGGPIRSDTQYF. The CDR3 bases are TGTGCCAGCAGCTTGGATGGTCTAGCGGGGGGTCCTATTAGATCCGATACGCAGTATTTT.